Each of the 3 T cell receptor beta chains below was sequenced from the same sample in a study of T cell responses to AZD1222 COVID-19 vaccine. Profiled with immunoSEQ multiplex PCR; TCRdb holds only in-frame clones, not every one. The sample includes roughly 200,000 clones, about 91% of them seen just once. The sequences come from peripheral blood, collected on day 0 of AZD1222 vaccination. The receptors stem from an adult in good health.

The V and J genes are TRBV7-9 and TRBJ2-7, with D possibly matching TRBD1 (5 bases). The CDR3 totals 15 residues. Germline V gives CDR1 SEHNR, CDR2 FQNEAQ (reference sequence). V was clipped by 5 bases and J by 2 bases, with 16 bases between them. The CDR3 nucleotides are TGTGCCAGCAGCCGGTTAGACAGCCAAACCTACGAGCAGTACTTC. It specifies CASSRLDSQTYEQYF.

The rearrangement joins TRBV4-2 to TRBJ2-7; TRBD1 matches 11 bases. J was trimmed by 5 bases and V by 5 bases; bases with no gene match: 8. This CDR3 region has 15 residues. Germline V gene data show CDR1 as LGHNA and CDR2 as YNFKEQ. DNA for the CDR3: TGTGCCAGCAGCATATCCGGGACAGGGGGGGACGAGCAGTACTTC. This codes for CASSISGTGGDEQYF.

This chain joins TRBV11-2 and TRBJ2-5, with D maybe TRBD1 (6 bases). CDR1 and CDR2 from the germline V gene are SGHAT and FQNNGV. This CDR3 comprises 14 residues. V dropped 3 bases and J dropped 2 bases, with 10 bases sitting between them. This chain's CDR3 is CASSFGRGQETQYF. The CDR3 nucleotides are TGTGCCAGCAGCTTCGGCAGGGGACAAGAGACCCAGTACTTC.